The 18 T cell receptor beta chains below all came from one sample that was sequenced in a study of T cell responses to AZD1222 COVID-19 vaccine. Clones were read by immunoSEQ multiplex PCR, and TCRdb kept only the in-frame ones, dropping some. The sample shows 75,000 to 90,000 clones, 70% to 90% of them seen only once. The specimen was peripheral blood, collected 28 days after the second AZD1222 dose. The source of these receptors is an adult who received the AZD1222 COVID-19 vaccine.

This chain's CDR3 is CASSPDWTANQETQYF. The CDR3 DNA sequence: TGTGCCAGCAGCCCCGATTGGACAGCTAACCAAGAGACCCAGTACTTC. The chain has TRBV11-3 and TRBJ2-5; D may be TRBD1 (6 bases). Trimming shortened V by 5 bases and J by 0 bases, and 16 bases separated the two germline ends. Germline loops: CDR1 SGHNT, CDR2 YENEEA. There are 16 residues in the CDR3.

The chain employs TRBV5-1 and TRBJ1-2; TRBD1 agrees at 7 bases. The V gene end was trimmed by 2 bases and the J gene end by 4 bases; junction bases not matched to a gene: 2. Germline V gene lookup returns CDR1 SGHRS and CDR2 YFSETQ. This CDR3 has 13 residues. This CDR3 is CASSLGGAYGYTF. The DNA for the CDR3 is TGCGCCAGCAGCTTAGGGGGCGCCTATGGCTACACCTTC.

The chain is built from TRBV9 and TRBJ1-4, with D hard to call. Trimming cost V 6 bases and J 12 bases, with 18 bases left between them. CDR1 SGDLS and CDR2 YYNGEE come from the germline V gene. CDR3 length: 13 residues. The DNA of the CDR3 is TGTGCCAGCAACCGAGGTAGGCAAGGTCAACTGTTTTTT. Translated, it gives CASNRGRQGQLFF.

V is TRBV4-3 and J is TRBJ2-2; 14 bases align to TRBD2. CDR1 and CDR2 from the germline V gene are LGHNA and YSLEER. The CDR3 is 20 residues long. V lost 0 bases and J lost 7; bases outside the gene matches: 13. CDR3: CASSQDRGLAGDVLGGELFF. The CDR3 DNA follows: TGCGCCAGCAGCCAAGATAGGGGACTAGCGGGAGATGTTCTTGGCGGGGAGCTGTTTTTT.

The rearrangement uses TRBV7-8 and TRBJ1-6; 10 bases fit TRBD1. The CDR3 runs to 14 residues. Unmatched junction bases numbered 2, after V lost 5 bases and J lost 7 bases. CDR1 and CDR2 (germline): SGHVS, FQNEAQ. The CDR3 loop reads CASSPDRGNSPLHF. The CDR3, as DNA: TGTGCCAGCAGCCCGGACAGGGGGAATTCACCCCTCCACTTT.

The chain links TRBV6-5 to TRBJ2-7, with 12 bases that match TRBD1. Per germline, CDR1 MNHEY and CDR2 SVGAGI. The CDR3 has 15 amino acids. Unmatched junction bases numbered 3, after V lost 0 bases and J lost 6 bases. CDR3 sequence reads: CASSYSTGQGAEQYF. The CDR3, as DNA: TGTGCCAGCAGTTACTCCACGGGACAGGGGGCCGAGCAGTACTTC.

J is TRBJ1-1 and V is TRBV9; 10 bases are shared with TRBD1. The CDR3 contains 13 residues. CDR1 is SGDLS and CDR2 is YYNGEE in the germline V gene. V shed 6 bases, J shed 11 bases, and the junction held 10 bases outside the gene matches. As DNA, the CDR3 is TGTGCCAGCACCGGGACAGGGGCCCTTCAGGCTTTCTTT. Protein sequence: CASTGTGALQAFF.

The V and J genes are TRBV19 and TRBJ1-3; D uncertain. V was trimmed by 5 bases and J by 3 bases, leaving 14 bases between them. The CDR3 contains 15 residues. Germline CDR1 reads LNHDA; CDR2 reads SQIVND (reference sequence). The CDR3 protein is CASSLTEGYGNTIYF. The CDR3 DNA is TGTGCCAGTAGTCTTACGGAAGGATATGGAAACACCATATATTTT.

The rearrangement uses TRBV10-3 and TRBJ1-4, with D perhaps matching TRBD1 (5 bases). The CDR3 length is 13 residues. CDR1 and CDR2 from the germline V gene are ENHRY and SYGVKD. Trimming took off 8 bases at V and 3 bases at J, with 10 bases between the two ends. The CDR3 here is CAILTASNEKLFF. CDR3 in DNA: TGTGCCATCTTGACAGCTTCTAATGAAAAACTGTTTTTT.

This chain uses TRBV18 with TRBJ1-2; D may be TRBD1 (6 bases). The CDR3 is 12 residues long. V was trimmed by 3 bases and J by 6 bases, leaving 8 bases between them. Germline V gene sequence: CDR1 KGHSH, CDR2 LQKENI. DNA for the CDR3: TGTGCCAGCTCACCCTCAGGGGATGGCTACACCTTC. Encoded protein: CASSPSGDGYTF.

The J gene is TRBJ1-5, the V gene TRBV10-3; D remains ambiguous. V lost 3 bases and J 7 bases, leaving 19 bases between the germline ends. Germline V gene data show CDR1 as ENHRY and CDR2 as SYGVKD. The length of the CDR3 is 16 residues. CDR3 bases: TGTGCCATCAGTGATCCCCATAATTTGTCGACCCAGCCCCAGCATTTT. It translates to CAISDPHNLSTQPQHF.

The DNA of the CDR3 is TGTGCCAGCAGTTTATCGGGGGGCGGGATAGATACGCAGTATTTT. The encoded protein is CASSLSGGGIDTQYF. The J gene is TRBJ2-3, the V gene TRBV28, with D possibly matching TRBD2 (7 bases). Germline V gene data show CDR1 as MDHEN and CDR2 as SYDVKM. CDR3 size: 15 residues. The V end was cut by 1 base, the J end by 5 bases, with 13 bases between.

The rearrangement joins TRBV6-5 to TRBJ1-5; D is ambiguous. V was shortened by 6 bases and J by 0 bases, with 9 bases between the two germline ends. Germline V gene lookup returns CDR1 MNHEY and CDR2 SVGAGI. The CDR3 is made up of 14 amino acids. CDR3: CASRPQDSNQPQHF. The CDR3 coding sequence is TGTGCCAGCAGACCCCAGGATAGCAATCAGCCCCAGCATTTT.

The CDR3, as DNA: TGTGCCAGCAGCTCAACCGTGGGCAGTCAGCCCCAGCATTTT. The encoded protein is CASSSTVGSQPQHF. This chain joins TRBV28 and TRBJ1-5; D is undetermined. The germline CDR1 and CDR2 sequences are MDHEN and SYDVKM. V was clipped by 6 bases and J by 6 bases, with 15 bases between them. The CDR3 is 14 residues long.

This clone came up once. The rearrangement joins TRBV24-1 to TRBJ2-1; the match to TRBD1 covers 8 bases. Germline V lookup: CDR1 KGHDR, CDR2 SFDVKD. V was clipped by 3 bases and J by 6 bases; unmatched bases: 9. The CDR3 is 16 residues long. The CDR3 is CATSDILGQGFNEQFF. The CDR3 DNA follows: TGTGCCACCAGTGATATTTTAGGACAGGGCTTCAATGAGCAGTTCTTC.

The chain carries TRBV28 and TRBJ1-6; no reliable D call. Trimming cost V 8 bases and J 5 bases, with 13 bases left between them. CDR1 is MDHEN, CDR2 SYDVKM, per germline. The CDR3 loop spans 14 amino acids. CDR3 coding DNA: TGTGCCAGCCAAGGCGGCTCTAATAATTCACCCCTCCACTTT. Translated: CASQGGSNNSPLHF.

V gene TRBV27 combines with J gene TRBJ2-3; the match to TRBD2 covers 10 bases. Germline CDR1 reads MNHEY; CDR2 reads SMNVEV (reference sequence). V was clipped by 8 bases and J by 6 bases; unmatched bases: 8. CDR3 length equals 14 residues. The CDR3 DNA follows: TGTGCCAGCGAAAGCGGGAGGGCCGGGGATACGCAGTATTTT. This sequence encodes CASESGRAGDTQYF.

This clone has a single count. V and J are TRBV27 and TRBJ2-5; TRBD2 matches 11 bases. Germline V lookup: CDR1 MNHEY, CDR2 SMNVEV (reference sequence). The CDR3 is 15 amino acids. Trimming cost V 6 bases and J 1 base; bases outside gene matches: 4. In DNA, the CDR3 is TGTGCCAGCAGGGGACTAGCGGTAGGCCAAGAGACCCAGTACTTC. The encoded protein is CASRGLAVGQETQYF.